This T cell receptor beta chain was captured in a study of T-cell reconstitution after alpha-beta-depleted transplantation in children. During its preparation, the TCRbeta library received unique molecular identifiers. From the PCR reads, TCRdb called clonotypes with MiXCR, one entry per CDR3 protein. Of 350,000 to 450,000 distinct CDR3 sequences listed, about an eighth are singletons. The CDR3 totals 17 residues. V was pared by 0 bases and J by 5 bases, with 17 bases between. Germline-derived CDR1 and CDR2 are MGHRA and YSYEKL. This chain uses TRBV4-1 with TRBJ2-1, with D maybe TRBD1 (6 bases). The sample was PBMCs, taken from the stem cell graft. The origin of this receptor is a human donor who donated a stem cell graft to a child with Fanconi anemia. Here the CDR3 DNA reads TGCGCCAGCAGCCAAGACCTCCCCGGGACAAGTAACAATGAGCAGTTCTTC. It specifies CASSQDLPGTSNNEQFF.